These 15 T cell receptor beta chains were sequenced from one sample in a study of cytomegalovirus exposure and HLA in healthy donors. Primers: 60 Vbeta forward and 13 Jbeta reverse. TCRdb's table, derived via immunoSEQ multiplex PCR, lists solely in-frame clones and lacks some. The data hold under 200,000 clones, with about four fifths observed a single time. The sequenced sample was PBMCs. All receptors come from a woman in her twenties or thirties in good health and CMV-seropositive.

The V gene is TRBV10-3, the J gene TRBJ2-5, with TRBD1 matching over 8 bases. The ends lost 2 bases at V and 3 bases at J; junction bases unmatched: 5. The CDR3 consists of 15 residues. CDR1 and CDR2 from the germline V gene are ENHRY and SYGVKD. The CDR3 sequence is CAISEPYRGKETQYF. The CDR3, as DNA: TGTGCCATCAGTGAGCCCTACAGGGGGAAAGAGACCCAGTACTTC.

This chain links TRBV2 with TRBJ2-7, with TRBD1 identical over 8 bases. The CDR3 is 15 residues long. Germline V gene sequence: CDR1 SNHLY, CDR2 FYNNEI. V lost 11 bases, J lost 3 bases, and 15 bases stayed unmatched. The CDR3 sequence: CALNLDRVKNYEQYF. The CDR3 region has the DNA TGTGCCCTGAACTTGGACAGGGTGAAAAACTACGAGCAGTACTTC.

The CDR3 loop reads CASLGAGEQFF. The CDR3 nucleotides are TGTGCCAGCCTGGGGGCGGGTGAGCAGTTCTTC. This rearrangement joins TRBV6-5 to TRBJ2-1, with a weak D call TRBD1 (6 bases). Germline V gene sequence: CDR1 MNHEY, CDR2 SVGAGI. The V end was cut by 8 bases, the J end by 9 bases, with 11 bases between. CDR3 size: 11 residues.

This sequence joins TRBV19 and TRBJ1-1, with 7 bases lining up with TRBD1. Germline CDR1 and CDR2: LNHDA and SQIVND (reference sequence). This CDR3 is built from 13 residues. The V and J ends lost 7 bases and 1 base, in that order; junction bases with no gene match: 3. The CDR3 DNA reads TGTGCCAGTAAGACAGGGAGGAACACTGAAGCTTTCTTT. The encoded protein is CASKTGRNTEAFF.

This clone came up a few times. The chain uses TRBV28 and TRBJ2-5, with 7 bases lining up with TRBD2. V lost 3 bases, J lost 4 bases, and 17 bases stayed unmatched. The CDR3 contains 18 residues. Germline V gene lookup returns CDR1 MDHEN and CDR2 SYDVKM. The DNA of the CDR3 is TGTGCCAGCAGTTTTGGGATGGGGAGGGCTTATTCGGGAGAGACCCAGTACTTC. Amino acid sequence: CASSFGMGRAYSGETQYF.

The chain couples TRBV5-8 to TRBJ2-1; 9 nucleotides line up with TRBD2. Germline-derived CDR1 and CDR2 are SGHTS and YDEGEE. V dropped 3 bases and J dropped 5; count of bases not matched to a gene: 9. CDR3 length: 16 amino acids. DNA for the CDR3: TGTGCCAGCAGCTGGGGCGGTAGCGGGAGCAACAATGAGCAGTTCTTC. Its translation is CASSWGGSGSNNEQFF.

The rearrangement uses TRBV6-1 and TRBJ1-5; D possibly corresponds to TRBD1 (5 bases). Germline V gene lookup returns CDR1 MNHNS and CDR2 SASEGT. The CDR3 runs to 16 residues. Trimming left V 1 base short and J 5 bases short, with 15 bases between. This CDR3 reads CASSEVQGGGYQPQHF. For the CDR3, the DNA is TGTGCCAGCAGTGAAGTTCAGGGAGGAGGGTATCAGCCCCAGCATTTT.

In DNA, the CDR3 is TGTGCCAGCAGTTCGCTCACAGGGGATGGGACCCAGTACTTC. Translated: CASSSLTGDGTQYF. The chain carries TRBV28 and TRBJ2-5, with 7 nucleotides matching TRBD1. CDR1 and CDR2 from the germline V gene are MDHEN and SYDVKM. V was clipped by 4 bases and J by 7 bases; unmatched bases: 9. The CDR3 has 14 amino acids.

The table lists this clone with a few counts. This sequence joins TRBV5-1 and TRBJ2-7, with TRBD2 matching over 9 bases. With V trimmed by 6 bases and J by 6 bases, 16 bases remained unmatched. Per the germline V gene, CDR1 is SGHRS and CDR2 is YFSETQ. This CDR3 region has 16 residues. CDR3 in DNA: TGCGCCAGCATGGAGTCTAGCGGGGACCCGCACTCCGAGCAGTACTTC. Amino acid sequence: CASMESSGDPHSEQYF.

Only one count was recorded for this clone. V usage is TRBV5-1 and J usage is TRBJ2-5; TRBD2 agrees at 9 bases. Germline V lookup: CDR1 SGHRS, CDR2 YFSETQ. After removal of 2 bases from V and 10 bases from J, the junction contained 21 bases not matched to a gene. There are 18 residues in the CDR3. CDR3 amino acids: CASSLFPSAGGAQVDQYF. CDR3 DNA: TGCGCCAGCAGCTTATTCCCCTCGGCGGGGGGGGCACAAGTTGACCAGTACTTC.

V is TRBV28 and J is TRBJ2-3; D unclear. The V end lost 7 bases, the J end lost 5 bases, and 7 bases lay between the germline ends. The CDR3 sequence is 11 residues long. The germline V gene encodes CDR1 MDHEN and CDR2 SYDVKM. This chain's CDR3 is CASTGIDTQYF. CDR3 nucleotide sequence: TGTGCCAGCACCGGTATAGATACGCAGTATTTT.

The rearrangement joins TRBV4-1 to TRBJ2-5, with D tentatively TRBD1 (5 bases). Germline V CDR1 and CDR2: MGHRA, YSYEKL. There are 14 residues in the CDR3. The V end was cut by 0 bases, the J end by 7 bases, with 12 bases between. The CDR3 nucleotides are TGCGCCAGCAGCCAAGAACAGGCCCTAGGGACCCAGTACTTC. Protein sequence: CASSQEQALGTQYF.

This chain links TRBV7-2 with TRBJ1-2, with 8 positions matching TRBD1. CDR3 length: 14 amino acids. CDR1 SGHTA and CDR2 FQGNSA come from the germline V gene. Trimming took 5 bases from V and 0 from J; bases not matched to a gene: 2. Here the CDR3 DNA reads TGTGCCAGCAGCCGGACAGGGACTAACTATGGCTACACCTTC. This codes for CASSRTGTNYGYTF.

This clone has only a few counts. The chain joins TRBV7-9 to TRBJ2-7, with D possibly TRBD1 on 6 matching bases. Deletions cut 3 bases from V and 3 bases from J, with 15 bases between. In germline, CDR1 is SEHNR, CDR2 FQNEAQ (reference sequence). The CDR3 spans 15 residues. The CDR3 sequence is CASSLEVEGDYEQYF. In DNA form, the CDR3 reads TGTGCCAGCAGCTTGGAAGTCGAGGGGGACTACGAGCAGTACTTC.

The rearrangement joins TRBV9 to TRBJ2-1; possibly TRBD2 for D (5 bases). The CDR3 covers 17 residues. V lost 0 bases, J lost 0 bases, and 13 bases lay in between. CDR1 is SGDLS, CDR2 YYNGEE, per germline. The chain's CDR3 is CASSVEGRGSSYNEQFF. Written as DNA, the CDR3 is TGTGCCAGCAGCGTAGAAGGTCGGGGAAGCTCCTACAATGAGCAGTTCTTC.